The 32 T cell receptor beta chains reported below all come from one sample, sequenced in a study. From the 5' RACE reads, TCRdb called clonotypes with MiXCR, one entry per CDR3 protein. The sample holds 50,000 to 80,000 distinct CDR3 sequences, approximately 23% seen once. Sequencing was performed on memory CD4+ T cells sorted from a lymph node. The sample's subset: memory CD4+ T cells, CD4+CD45RO+CD25-. These receptors were taken from a female donor with breast cancer.

The sample holds a few counts of this clonotype. The chain uses TRBV24-1 and TRBJ2-1, with 7 bases identical to TRBD2. Germline CDR1 and CDR2: KGHDR and SFDVKD. The length of the CDR3 is 18 residues. After removal of 2 bases from V and 6 bases from J, the junction contained 15 bases not matched to a gene. The CDR3 bases are TGTGCCACCAGTGATTGGGGGGGGTCTGGACGGGGACCCAATGAGCAGTTCTTC. Translating it yields CATSDWGGSGRGPNEQFF.

This clonotype was seen just once. Just one base apart from a much larger clone, this may be a read error. The chain combines TRBV6-5 with TRBJ1-2; 7 bases align to TRBD1. This CDR3 has 11 residues. Germline V gene sequence: CDR1 MNHEY, CDR2 SVGAGI. The CDR3 sequence is CASRTGDGYTF. CDR3 bases: TGCGCCTCGCGGACAGGCGATGGCTACACCTTC.

In this sample, this clonotype turned up many times. This chain uses TRBV20-1 with TRBJ1-2; D gene ambiguous. In germline, CDR1 is DFQATT, CDR2 SNEGSKA (reference sequence). V was pared by 5 bases and J by 0 bases, with 10 bases between. The CDR3 loop spans 13 amino acids. The CDR3 DNA is TGCAGTGCTGGTCCGGGTCCTAACTATGGCTACACCTTC. It yields the protein CSAGPGPNYGYTF.

This clonotype was detected ten times or more. The V call is TRBV4-3, the J call TRBJ1-4; TRBD1 agrees at 7 bases. The length of the CDR3 is 15 residues. V lost 1 base to trimming and J lost 10 bases; unmatched junction nucleotides: 9. Germline V gene data show CDR1 as LGHNA and CDR2 as YSLEER. The CDR3 is CASSQGRQGGGKLFF. The DNA for the CDR3 is TGCGCCAGCAGCCAAGGAAGACAGGGTGGCGGAAAACTGTTTTTT.

This clonotype occurred a few times. The V call is TRBV4-2, the J call TRBJ2-2; TRBD2 is a possible D gene (5 bases). The CDR3 consists of 17 residues. Germline CDR1 reads LGHNA; CDR2 reads YNFKEQ. V lost 0 bases, J lost 0 bases, and 11 bases lay in between. Here the CDR3 reads CASSQDGQRTNTGELFF. The CDR3 DNA sequence: TGTGCCAGCAGCCAAGATGGCCAGCGGACGAACACCGGGGAGCTGTTTTTT.

This clonotype was counted only a few times. This chain links TRBV12-3 or TRBV12-4 with TRBJ2-1; D unclear. The CDR3 contains 16 residues. Trimming left V 6 bases short and J 3 bases short, with 18 bases between. The CDR3 nucleotides read TGTGCCAGCAGCCCAGAGGCTACCCTTATCTACAATGAGCAGTTCTTC. Translating gives CASSPEATLIYNEQFF.

The chain combines TRBV6-1 with TRBJ2-1, with a weak D call TRBD2 (5 bases). Germline V lookup: CDR1 MNHNS, CDR2 SASEGT. V shed 3 bases and J shed 10 bases, with 16 bases lying between them. The length of the CDR3 is 14 residues. CDR3 residues: CASSERIGSGEQFF. DNA for the CDR3: TGTGCCAGCAGTGAGAGGATAGGAAGCGGCGAGCAGTTCTTC.

Only a few counts were recorded for this clonotype. The CDR3 loop reads CASSLVFGFSTGIQETQYF. The CDR3 DNA is TGTGCCAGCAGCTTAGTTTTCGGGTTCTCTACAGGGATTCAAGAGACCCAGTACTTC. This rearrangement joins TRBV7-2 to TRBJ2-5; D possibly corresponds to TRBD1 (6 bases). The V gene's germline CDR1 is SGHTA and CDR2 FQGNSA. V lost 1 base to trimming and J lost 2 bases, with 23 bases between them. There are 19 residues in the CDR3.

Many counts were recorded for this clonotype. This sequence joins TRBV6-4 and TRBJ2-3, with D perhaps matching TRBD1 (5 bases). The CDR3 is made up of 14 amino acids. The germline V and J ends were trimmed by 6 bases and 1 base, with 11 bases remaining between them. Per germline, CDR1 MRHNA and CDR2 SNTAGT. In DNA, the CDR3 is TGTGCCAGCAGACCATCACAGGGCACAGATACGCAGTATTTT. Protein: CASRPSQGTDTQYF.

The table lists this clonotype with a few counts. This chain joins TRBV9 and TRBJ1-3, with D perhaps matching TRBD1 (5 bases). The germline CDR1 and CDR2 sequences are SGDLS and YYNGEE. The CDR3 covers 17 residues. With 0 bases removed from V and 0 bases from J, the gap between germline ends came to 13 bases. Here the CDR3 reads CASSVEGVALSGNTIYF. CDR3 sequence (DNA): TGTGCCAGCAGCGTAGAAGGGGTGGCCCTCTCTGGAAACACCATATATTTT.

V gene TRBV29-1 combines with J gene TRBJ2-1; 8 bases fit TRBD2. The CDR3 spans 14 residues. Germline V gene data show CDR1 as SQVTM and CDR2 as ANQGSEA. Trimming at V came to 4 bases and at J to 10 bases, leaving 12 bases not matched to a gene. CDR3 loop: CSVGPGLEIGEQFF. CDR3 nucleotides: TGCAGCGTTGGACCGGGACTAGAAATCGGGGAGCAGTTCTTC.

This clonotype turned up a few times. V and J are TRBV6-5 and TRBJ1-6; 9 nucleotides agree with TRBD1. CDR3 length: 16 amino acids. Losses at the gene ends were 4 bases for V and 7 bases for J; bases not matched to a gene: 8. Looked up from germline, CDR1 is MNHEY and CDR2 is SVGAGI. The CDR3 here is CASSLSFGTGNSPLHF. The CDR3 DNA sequence: TGTGCCAGCAGTTTATCGTTCGGGACAGGGAATTCACCCCTCCACTTT.

This clonotype has just a few counts. V is TRBV5-1 and J is TRBJ2-2; 8 bases line up with TRBD2. Per the germline V gene, CDR1 is SGHRS and CDR2 is YFSETQ. Losses at the gene ends were 0 bases for V and 7 bases for J; bases not matched to a gene: 8. The CDR3 sequence is 16 residues long. This CDR3 is CASSLVPGLASGELFF. CDR3 nucleotides: TGCGCCAGCAGCTTGGTTCCCGGACTAGCTAGCGGGGAGCTGTTTTTT.

This clonotype was seen more than once but under ten times. The chain uses TRBV7-8 and TRBJ2-4, with TRBD1 matching over 7 bases. J lost 9 bases, V lost 2 bases, and 10 bases had no gene match. CDR1 and CDR2 (germline): SGHVS, FQNEAQ. This CDR3 region has 15 residues. CDR3 in amino acids: CASSLTLRQGSIQYF. CDR3 coding DNA: TGTGCCAGCAGCTTAACCCTAAGACAGGGTAGCATTCAGTACTTC.

The rearrangement links TRBV20-1 to TRBJ1-1, with D maybe TRBD1 (5 bases). Germline loops: CDR1 DFQATT, CDR2 SNEGSKA (reference sequence). The CDR3 sequence is 13 residues long. V was clipped by 0 bases and J by 4 bases, with 9 bases between them. The CDR3 reads CSARDARGTEAFF. The DNA of the CDR3 is TGCAGTGCTAGAGACGCGAGGGGCACTGAAGCTTTCTTT.

The rearrangement links TRBV20-1 to TRBJ1-6; 8 bases match TRBD1. Trimming at V came to 1 base and at J to 7 bases, leaving 3 bases not matched to a gene. The germline V gene encodes CDR1 DFQATT and CDR2 SNEGSKA (reference sequence). This CDR3 has 14 amino acids. The DNA of the CDR3 is TGCAGTGCTAGAGCAGGGGGCGGAAATTCACCCCTCCACTTT. Its protein is CSARAGGGNSPLHF.

The chain carries TRBV24-1 and TRBJ2-1; a weak D match, TRBD2 (6 bases). V shed 3 bases and J shed 9 bases, with 17 bases lying between them. CDR3 length equals 15 residues. Germline assignment: CDR1 KGHDR and CDR2 SFDVKD. CDR3 DNA: TGTGCCACCAGTGATCGAGCGACGGGGGATACTGAGCAGTTCTTC. This gives the protein CATSDRATGDTEQFF.

This clonotype was seen at least ten times. The chain combines TRBV29-1 with TRBJ1-2; the D is unclear. The ends were cut back, 6 bases at V and 6 bases at J, with 14 bases in the middle. The length of the CDR3 is 12 residues. Germline V CDR1 and CDR2: SQVTM, ANQGSEA. CDR3 nucleotide sequence: TGCAGCGTCCAAGTGCAGGCCCATGGCTACACCTTC. This sequence encodes CSVQVQAHGYTF.

This clonotype was seen a handful of times. The chain carries TRBV5-1 and TRBJ1-4; tentative D call: TRBD1 (5 bases). The V end was cut by 8 bases, the J end by 3 bases, with 14 bases between. The CDR3 consists of 14 residues. CDR1 is SGHRS and CDR2 is YFSETQ in the germline V gene. For the CDR3, the DNA is TGCGCCAGTCATGTGGGGCAGCCTAATGAAAAACTGTTTTTT. As protein: CASHVGQPNEKLFF. The full variable domain, in which reference TRBV5-1 and TRBJ1-4 provide the parts outside the CDR3, is KAGVTQTPRYLIKTRGQQVTLSCSPISGHRSVSWYQQTPGQGLQFLFEYFSETQRNKGNFPGRFSGRQFSNSRSEMNVSTLELGDSALYLCASHVGQPNEKLFFGSGTQLSVL.

The CDR3 sequence: CSVAGNRDDEQYF. The CDR3 DNA follows: TGCAGCGTTGCAGGGAATAGGGACGATGAGCAGTACTTC. The genes are TRBV29-1 and TRBJ2-7, with D tentatively TRBD1 or TRBD2 (5 bases each). Deletions cut 4 bases from V and 7 bases from J, with 17 bases between. Germline V gene sequence: CDR1 SQVTM, CDR2 ANQGSEA. This CDR3 contains 13 residues.

This clonotype was detected a few times. The gene calls are TRBV5-6 and TRBJ1-2; TRBD1 agrees at 8 bases. Trimming at V came to 4 bases and at J to 6 bases, leaving 8 bases not matched to a gene. This CDR3 region has 14 residues. Per the germline V gene, CDR1 is SGHDT and CDR2 is YYEEEE. The CDR3 loop is CASSQGQENDGYTF. The DNA of the CDR3 is TGTGCCAGCAGCCAGGGACAGGAGAATGATGGCTACACCTTC.

To note about this clonotype: This may arise from a read error, as a much more abundant clone is one base away. This chain links TRBV5-1 with TRBJ1-3; D is undetermined. Per germline, CDR1 SGHRS and CDR2 YFSETQ. This CDR3 comprises 16 residues. For the CDR3, the DNA is TGCGCCAGCGGCTTGGCCCCGAGCATACTTCGAAACACCATATATTTT. Amino acids: CASGLAPSILRNTIYF. Full variable domain (rest looked up from reference TRBV5-1 and TRBJ1-3): KAGVTQTPRYLIKTRGQQVTLSCSPISGHRSVSWYQQTPGQGLQFLFEYFSETQRNKGNFPGRFSGRQFSNSRSEMNVSTLELGDSALYLCASGLAPSILRNTIYFGEGSWLTVV.

This chain uses TRBV4-3 with TRBJ1-6, with D possibly TRBD1 on 5 matching bases. Trimming shortened V by 3 bases and J by 10 bases, and 19 bases separated the two germline ends. Germline CDR1 reads LGHNA; CDR2 reads YSLEER. This CDR3 contains 16 residues. CDR3 nucleotide sequence: TGCGCCAGCAGCCAGCAATCCGGGGTCTCAGGGTCACCCCTCCACTTT. This sequence encodes CASSQQSGVSGSPLHF.

This sequence joins TRBV5-1 and TRBJ1-4; TRBD1 matches 7 bases. The CDR3 is 15 residues long. Germline V CDR1 and CDR2: SGHRS, YFSETQ. V was pared by 4 bases and J by 0 bases, with 3 bases of the junction left unmatched. The CDR3 coding sequence is TGCGCCAGCAGCGGCGGGACAGCAACTAATGAAAAACTGTTTTTT. As protein: CASSGGTATNEKLFF.

The V and J genes are TRBV5-1 and TRBJ2-3, with D unresolved. This CDR3 region has 14 residues. V lost 2 bases and J 0 bases, leaving 7 bases between the germline ends. In germline, CDR1 is SGHRS, CDR2 YFSETQ. The CDR3 sequence is CASSFGPSTDTQYF. The CDR3 nucleotides are TGCGCCAGCAGCTTCGGGCCAAGCACAGATACGCAGTATTTT. The full variable domain, in which reference TRBV5-1 and TRBJ2-3 provide the parts outside the CDR3, is KAGVTQTPRYLIKTRGQQVTLSCSPISGHRSVSWYQQTPGQGLQFLFEYFSETQRNKGNFPGRFSGRQFSNSRSEMNVSTLELGDSALYLCASSFGPSTDTQYFGPGTRLTVL.

This clonotype has ten or more counts. The chain employs TRBV5-1 and TRBJ2-1; 12 nucleotides agree with TRBD2. The CDR3 runs to 17 residues. Per the germline V gene, CDR1 is SGHRS and CDR2 is YFSETQ. Germline trimming cut 4 bases from V and 6 bases from J; bases unmatched to any gene: 11. This chain's CDR3 is CASSRNTGTSGFNEQFF. CDR3 bases: TGCGCCAGCAGCAGGAATACCGGGACTAGCGGGTTCAATGAGCAGTTCTTC.

This clonotype appeared once. V and J are TRBV5-1 and TRBJ2-3, with unresolved D. The germline V gene has CDR1 SGHRS and CDR2 YFSETQ. V was shortened by 3 bases and J by 8 bases, with 19 bases between the two germline ends. The CDR3 is 15 residues long. CDR3 coding DNA: TGCGCCAGCAGCTACGGCGGCCCTGGAGAAGGTACGCAGTATTTT. Protein sequence: CASSYGGPGEGTQYF.

This clonotype was seen ten or more times. Written as DNA, the CDR3 is TGCGCCAGCAGCCTCAAGCGGGATTGGACAGATACGCAGTATTTT. It specifies CASSLKRDWTDTQYF. The chain carries TRBV5-1 and TRBJ2-3; 7 bases align to TRBD2. CDR1 and CDR2 from the germline V gene are SGHRS and YFSETQ. Germline trimming cut 4 bases from V and 3 bases from J; bases unmatched to any gene: 8. The CDR3 totals 15 residues.

This clonotype turned up a few times. This sequence joins TRBV5-1 and TRBJ1-2; 7 positions agree with TRBD1. This CDR3 contains 15 residues. Germline loops: CDR1 SGHRS, CDR2 YFSETQ. The trim removed 3 bases at V and 0 bases at J, leaving 5 bases unmatched. The CDR3 nucleotides are TGCGCCAGCAGCTGGACAGGAGAAACTAACTATGGCTACACCTTC. This sequence encodes CASSWTGETNYGYTF.

As for this clonotype: A much larger clone differs from this one at a single base, so this may be a read error. This chain links TRBV20-1 with TRBJ1-1; a possible D gene is TRBD1 (6 bases). The V gene's germline CDR1 is DFQATT and CDR2 SNEGSKA (reference sequence). The CDR3 is 14 amino acids. This chain's CDR3 is CSAPEAGDMAEAIF. The CDR3 DNA follows: TGCAGTGCTCCAGAGGCAGGGGATATGGCTGAAGCTATCTTT.

The chain carries TRBV7-2 and TRBJ1-4; D is perhaps TRBD1 (6 bases). The CDR3 is made up of 13 amino acids. V gave up 2 bases and J gave up 8 bases, with 9 bases separating them. Germline V lookup: CDR1 SGHTA, CDR2 FQGNSA. The CDR3 loop reads CASSLQGREKLFF. The CDR3 DNA is TGTGCCAGCAGCTTACAGGGGCGGGAAAAACTGTTTTTT. The full variable domain, completed using reference TRBV7-2 and TRBJ1-4, is GAGVSQSPSNKVTEKGKDVELRCDPISGHTALYWYRQSLGQGLEFLIYFQGNSAPDKSGLPSDRFSAERTGGSVSTLTIQRTQQEDSAVYLCASSLQGREKLFFGSGTQLSVL.

This clonotype was picked up a small number of times. The rearrangement joins TRBV7-9 to TRBJ2-3, with a weak D call TRBD2 (5 bases). The CDR3 extends over 15 amino acids. V was shortened by 5 bases and J by 6 bases, with 18 bases between the two germline ends. The germline V gene has CDR1 SEHNR and CDR2 FQNEAQ (reference sequence). CDR3 loop: CASSRRGADLDTQYF. The DNA of the CDR3 is TGTGCCAGCAGCCGTCGGGGAGCGGATCTGGATACGCAGTATTTT.